The present TCR beta chain was sequenced within a study of CD8 T cell repertoires and HIV-1 epitope variants. The overall study: Equal numbers of autologous T cell-negative cells presented antigen to enriched T cells. Study-level results: Eight or nine antigen-specific TCR beta clonotypes were found; about six seemed cross-reactive to variants.

Method: immunoSEQ multiplex PCR; TCRdb's copy keeps in-frame clones and lacks some. The data hold thousands of clones, with over 50% observed a single time. Notes on this clone: As yet, its antigen is unknown. The junction departs from the called germline gene at one end, perhaps through a read error.

Germline CDR1 is LGHNA and CDR2 is YSLEER. The CDR3 is 11 amino acids. This chain links TRBV4-3 with TRBJ1-2, with D hard to call. Material for sequencing was cultured CD8+ T cells derived from PBMCs. The receptor was isolated from a male donor with HIV. Here the CDR3 reads CASSQGIVVAF. CDR3 bases: TGCGCCAGCAGCCAAGGGATCGTCGTAGCCTTC.